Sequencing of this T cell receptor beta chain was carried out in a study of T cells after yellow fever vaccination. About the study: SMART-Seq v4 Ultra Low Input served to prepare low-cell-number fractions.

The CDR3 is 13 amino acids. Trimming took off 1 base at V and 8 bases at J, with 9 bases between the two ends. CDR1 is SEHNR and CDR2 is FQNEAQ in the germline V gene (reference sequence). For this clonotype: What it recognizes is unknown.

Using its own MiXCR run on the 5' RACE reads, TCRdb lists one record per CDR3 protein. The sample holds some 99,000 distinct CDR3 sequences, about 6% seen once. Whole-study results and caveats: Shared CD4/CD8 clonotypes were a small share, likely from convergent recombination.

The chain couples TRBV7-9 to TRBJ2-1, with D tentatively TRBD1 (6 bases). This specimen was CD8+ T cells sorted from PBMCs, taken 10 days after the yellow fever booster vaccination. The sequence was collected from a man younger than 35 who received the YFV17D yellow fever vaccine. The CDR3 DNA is TGTGCCAGCAGCTTAGTCAGGGGACATGAGCAGTTCTTC. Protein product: CASSLVRGHEQFF.